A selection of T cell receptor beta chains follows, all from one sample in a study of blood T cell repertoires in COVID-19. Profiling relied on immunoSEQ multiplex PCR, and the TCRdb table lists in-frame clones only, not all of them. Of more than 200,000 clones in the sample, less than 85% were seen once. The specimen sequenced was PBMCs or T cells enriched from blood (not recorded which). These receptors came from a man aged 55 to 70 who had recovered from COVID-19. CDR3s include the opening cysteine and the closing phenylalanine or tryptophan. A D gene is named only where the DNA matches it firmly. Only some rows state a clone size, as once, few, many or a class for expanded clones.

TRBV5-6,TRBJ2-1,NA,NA,TGTGCCAGCAGCTTCGGCCGGGGGAGTGAGCAGTTCTTC,CASSFGRGSEQFF
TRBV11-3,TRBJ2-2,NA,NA,TGTGCCAGCAGCAAAGGACAGATCCACGGGGAGCTGTTTTTT,CASSKGQIHGELFF
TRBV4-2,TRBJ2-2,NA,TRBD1,TGTGCCAGCAGCCTCGGACGACAGGGGGCTGACGGGGAGCTGTTTTTT,CASSLGRQGADGELFF
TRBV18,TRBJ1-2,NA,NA,TGTGCCAGCTCACCGGACAGCTATGGCTACACCTTC,CASSPDSYGYTF
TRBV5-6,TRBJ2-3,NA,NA,TGTGCCAGCAGCTGGGGACTCAGCACAGATACGCAGTATTTT,CASSWGLSTDTQYF
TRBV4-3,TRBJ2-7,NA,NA,TGCGCCAGCAGCCTCCGAGAAGACTACGAGCAGTACTTC,CASSLREDYEQYF
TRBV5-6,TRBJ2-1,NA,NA,TGTGCCAGCAGCTGGGGGCAGGGGCCTGGCTCCTACAATGAGCAGTTCTTC,CASSWGQGPGSYNEQFF
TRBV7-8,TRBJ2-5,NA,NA,TGTGCCAGCCTCCAATTTGGGCTGAGACAGTGGACCGGACGGGAGACCCAGTACTTC,CASLQFGLRQWTGRETQYF
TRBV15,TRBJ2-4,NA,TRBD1,TGTGCCACCAGCAGAGGGACAGGGGGCGGAAACATTCAGTACTTC,CATSRGTGGGNIQYF
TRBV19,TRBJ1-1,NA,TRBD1,TGTGCCAGTAGTCCTGGCCCCGGGACAGGTGAAGCTTTCTTT,CASSPGPGTGEAFF
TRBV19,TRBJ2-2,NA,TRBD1,TGTGCCAGTACCAGGACAGGGGGCGAGGTCGGGGAGCTGTTTTTT,CASTRTGGEVGELFF
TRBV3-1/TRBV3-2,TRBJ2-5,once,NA,TGTGCCAGCAGCCGACGACAGAGGCAGGAGACCCAGTACTTC,CASSRRQRQETQYF
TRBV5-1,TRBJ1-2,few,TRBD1,TGCGCCAGCAGCTCCAGGCCGGACAGGGGTGATGGCTACACCTTC,CASSSRPDRGDGYTF
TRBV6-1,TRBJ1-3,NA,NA,TGTGCCAGCAGTGGTACCGGGAGTAACTCTGGAAACACCATATATTTT,CASSGTGSNSGNTIYF
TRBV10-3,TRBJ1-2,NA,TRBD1,TGTGCCATCAGTGAGTGGGCCAGGGGGCAGGCTAACTATGGCTACACCTTC,CAISEWARGQANYGYTF
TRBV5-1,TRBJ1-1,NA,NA,TGCGCCAGCAGCTGGGGGGATAGAGGGCGCACTGAAGCTTTCTTT,CASSWGDRGRTEAFF
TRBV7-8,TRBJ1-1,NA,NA,TGTGCCAGCAGCGTGACAGGCCCGAACACTGAAGCTTTCTTT,CASSVTGPNTEAFF
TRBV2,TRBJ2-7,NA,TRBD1,TGTGCCAGCAGTGACCCCGGGACAGGTGCCTACGAGCAGTACTTC,CASSDPGTGAYEQYF
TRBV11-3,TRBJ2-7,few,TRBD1,TGTGCCAGCAGCCAGGGGGACAGGGAAGTTTACGAGCAGTACTTC,CASSQGDREVYEQYF
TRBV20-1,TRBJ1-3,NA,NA,TGCAGTGCTAGTCCGTCTAGCTCTGGAAACACCATATATTTT,CSASPSSSGNTIYF
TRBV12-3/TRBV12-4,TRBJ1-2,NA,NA,TGTGCCAGCAGTTTAGGGCAGGGGAACGGCTACACCTTC,CASSLGQGNGYTF
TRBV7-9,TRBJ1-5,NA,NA,TGTGCCAGCAGCTTAGGACAGGTCGGAAATCAGCCCCAGCATTTT,CASSLGQVGNQPQHF
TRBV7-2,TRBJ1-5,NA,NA,TGTGCCAGCAGCCAATACACCGGAGGTAGCAATCAGCCCCAGCATTTT,CASSQYTGGSNQPQHF
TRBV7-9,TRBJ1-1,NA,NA,TGTGCCAGCAGCTTAGTGGCAGGGGAGAACACTGAAGCTTTCTTT,CASSLVAGENTEAFF
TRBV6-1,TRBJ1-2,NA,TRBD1,TGTGCCAGCAGTGACCTGGACAGGCGAGGCGGCTACACCTTC,CASSDLDRRGGYTF
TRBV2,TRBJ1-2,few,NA,TGTGCCAGCGGGGTACAGGGACACCTCTATGGCTACACCTTC,CASGVQGHLYGYTF
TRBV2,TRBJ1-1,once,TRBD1,TGTGCCAGCAGTGAGGACAGGGGAATCGGTGAAGCTTTCTTT,CASSEDRGIGEAFF
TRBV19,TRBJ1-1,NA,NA,TGTGCCAGTAGTATAGGGCCAGGGGCAGATCGGATTGAAGCTTTCTTT,CASSIGPGADRIEAFF
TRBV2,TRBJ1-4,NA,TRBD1,TGTGCCAGCAGTGAAGCGCCGGGACAGACAAAAGGGAGTAATGAAAAACTGTTTTTT,CASSEAPGQTKGSNEKLFF
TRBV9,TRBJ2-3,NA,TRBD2,TGTGCCAGCAGCTCAGGACTAGCGTTCGAAACAGATACGCAGTATTTT,CASSSGLAFETDTQYF
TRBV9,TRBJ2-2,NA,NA,TGTGCCAGCAGCCCGGGGATCGGGGAGCTGTTTTTT,CASSPGIGELFF
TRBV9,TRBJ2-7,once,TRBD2,TGTGCCAGCAGCGCCGGACTAGCGTACGAGCAGTACTTC,CASSAGLAYEQYF
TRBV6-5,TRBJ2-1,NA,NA,TGTGCCAGCAGTTACGAGGTCTTCAACAATGAGCAGTTCTTC,CASSYEVFNNEQFF
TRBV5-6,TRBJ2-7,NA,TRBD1,TGTGCCAGCAGGGGTGTGACAGGGTCCTACGAGCAGTACTTC,CASRGVTGSYEQYF
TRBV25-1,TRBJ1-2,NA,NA,TGTGCCAGCAGTGAACCTGGCCAGTACTATGGCTACACCTTC,CASSEPGQYYGYTF
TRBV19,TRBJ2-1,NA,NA,TGTGCCAGTACCTTGTCGGACAACTCAGGGTACAATGAGCAGTTCTTC,CASTLSDNSGYNEQFF
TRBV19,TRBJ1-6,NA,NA,TGTGCCAGTAGTATAGTGGGACACCGTAATTCACCCCTCCACTTT,CASSIVGHRNSPLHF
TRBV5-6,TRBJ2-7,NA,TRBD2,TGTGCCAGCAGCCTCTTCGGGACTAGCGGGGGGACCTACGAGCAGTACTTC,CASSLFGTSGGTYEQYF
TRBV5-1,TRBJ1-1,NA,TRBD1,TGCGCCAGCAGCTTCGGGGACAGGAAGAACACTGAAGCTTTCTTT,CASSFGDRKNTEAFF
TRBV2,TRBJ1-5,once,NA,TGTGCCAGCAAGCCTGACGGGTTGAATCAGCCCCAGCATTTT,CASKPDGLNQPQHF
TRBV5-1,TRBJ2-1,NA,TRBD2,TGCGCCAGCAGCTTCGGGGGGGCGTTGGATGAGCAGTTCTTC,CASSFGGALDEQFF
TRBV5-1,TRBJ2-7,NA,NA,TGCGCCAGCAGCGGGGGGTTCTCCTACGAGCAGTACTTC,CASSGGFSYEQYF
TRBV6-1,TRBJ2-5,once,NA,TGTGCCAGCAGTGAAGGGGTCGTCGGGGGTGGGGAGACCCAGTACTTC,CASSEGVVGGGETQYF
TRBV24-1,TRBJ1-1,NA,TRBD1,TGTGCCACCAGTGATCCGGACAGGCCCTCTGAAGCTTTCTTT,CATSDPDRPSEAFF
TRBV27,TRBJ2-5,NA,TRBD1,TGTGCCAGCAGAGGGACAGCACAAGAGACCCAGTACTTC,CASRGTAQETQYF
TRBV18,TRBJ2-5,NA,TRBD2,TGTGCCAGCTCACTCGGACTAGCGGGGCACCAAGAGACCCAGTACTTC,CASSLGLAGHQETQYF
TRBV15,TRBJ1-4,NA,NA,TGTGCCACCAGCAGAGGGGGGGGTAATGAAAAACTGTTTTTT,CATSRGGGNEKLFF
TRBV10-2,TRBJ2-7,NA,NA,TGCGCCAGCAGGTCCCCCGGGACAACGAGGGAGCAGTACTTC,CASRSPGTTREQYF
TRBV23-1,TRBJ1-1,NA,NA,TGCGCCAGCGTCCCAGGGTGGGCGAATACTGAAGCTTTCTTT,CASVPGWANTEAFF
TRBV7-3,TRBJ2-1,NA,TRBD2,TGTGCCAGCAGTCCGACTAGCGGGGGGGCATATGAGCAGTTCTTC,CASSPTSGGAYEQFF
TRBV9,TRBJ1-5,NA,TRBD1,TGTGCCAGCAGCGCACAGGGGCGCAATCAGCCCCAGCATTTT,CASSAQGRNQPQHF
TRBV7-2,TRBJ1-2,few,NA,TGTGCCAGCAGCTTCACCGACAGACGGGGCTACACCTTC,CASSFTDRRGYTF
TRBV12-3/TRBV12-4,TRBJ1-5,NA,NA,TGTGCCAGCAGCCCCCCAGGATCGACCCAGCATTTT,CASSPPGSTQHF
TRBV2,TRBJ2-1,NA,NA,TGTGCCAGCAGCGGGACATACTCCTACAATGAGCAGTTCTTC,CASSGTYSYNEQFF
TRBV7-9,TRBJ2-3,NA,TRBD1,TGTGCCAGCAGCCAGACAGGGGGCACAGATACGCAGTATTTT,CASSQTGGTDTQYF